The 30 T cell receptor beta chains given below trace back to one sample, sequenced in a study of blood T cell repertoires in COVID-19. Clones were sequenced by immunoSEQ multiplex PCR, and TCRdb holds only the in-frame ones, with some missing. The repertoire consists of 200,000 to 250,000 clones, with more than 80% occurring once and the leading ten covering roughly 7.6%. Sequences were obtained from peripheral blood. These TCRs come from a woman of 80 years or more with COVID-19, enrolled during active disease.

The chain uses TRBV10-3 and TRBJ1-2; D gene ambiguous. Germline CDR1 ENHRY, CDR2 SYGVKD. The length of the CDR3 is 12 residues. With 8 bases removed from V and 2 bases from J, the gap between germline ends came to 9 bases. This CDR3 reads CAIAAANYGYTF. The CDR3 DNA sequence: TGTGCCATCGCCGCCGCGAACTATGGCTACACCTTC.

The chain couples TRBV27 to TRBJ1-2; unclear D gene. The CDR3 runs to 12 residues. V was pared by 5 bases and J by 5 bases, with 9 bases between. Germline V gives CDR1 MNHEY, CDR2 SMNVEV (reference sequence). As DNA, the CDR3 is TGTGCCAGCAGTCCACTAGGGTATGGCTACACCTTC. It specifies CASSPLGYGYTF.

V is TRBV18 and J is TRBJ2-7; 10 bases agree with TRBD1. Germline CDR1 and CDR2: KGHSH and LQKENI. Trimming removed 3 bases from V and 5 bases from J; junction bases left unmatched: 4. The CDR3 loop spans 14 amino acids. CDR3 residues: CASSPRQGANEQYF. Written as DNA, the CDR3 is TGTGCCAGCTCACCTCGACAGGGGGCAAACGAGCAGTACTTC.

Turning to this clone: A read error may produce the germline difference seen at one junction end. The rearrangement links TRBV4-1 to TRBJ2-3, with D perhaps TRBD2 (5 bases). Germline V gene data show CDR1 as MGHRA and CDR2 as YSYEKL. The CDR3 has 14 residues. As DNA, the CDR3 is TGCGCCAGCAGCCAAGGCCCTAGCAGAGATACGCAGTATTTT. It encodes CASSQGPSRDTQYF.

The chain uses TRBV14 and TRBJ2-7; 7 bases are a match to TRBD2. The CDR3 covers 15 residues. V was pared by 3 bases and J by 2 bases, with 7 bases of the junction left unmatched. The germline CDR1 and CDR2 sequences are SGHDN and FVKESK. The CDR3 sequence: CASSQFIAGTYEQYF. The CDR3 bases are TGTGCCAGCAGCCAGTTCATAGCGGGCACCTACGAGCAGTACTTC.

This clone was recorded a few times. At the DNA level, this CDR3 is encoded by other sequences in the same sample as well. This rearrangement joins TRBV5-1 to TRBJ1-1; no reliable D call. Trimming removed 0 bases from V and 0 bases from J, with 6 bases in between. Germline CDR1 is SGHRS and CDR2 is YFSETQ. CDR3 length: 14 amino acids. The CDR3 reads CASSLAGMNTEAFF. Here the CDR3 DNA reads TGCGCCAGCAGCTTGGCGGGGATGAACACTGAAGCTTTCTTT.

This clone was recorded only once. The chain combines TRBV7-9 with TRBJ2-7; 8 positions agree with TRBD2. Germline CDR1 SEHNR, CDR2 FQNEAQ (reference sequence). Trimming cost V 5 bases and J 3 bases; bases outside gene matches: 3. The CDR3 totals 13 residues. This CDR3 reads CASSPGGGYEQYF. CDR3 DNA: TGTGCCAGCAGCCCGGGGGGGGGCTACGAGCAGTACTTC.

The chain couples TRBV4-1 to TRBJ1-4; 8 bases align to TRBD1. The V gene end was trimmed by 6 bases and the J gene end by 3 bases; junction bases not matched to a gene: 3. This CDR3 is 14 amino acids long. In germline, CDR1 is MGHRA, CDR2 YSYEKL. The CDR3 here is CASSLQGANEKLFF. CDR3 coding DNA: TGCGCCAGCAGTCTACAGGGGGCTAATGAAAAACTGTTTTTT.

CDR3 in DNA: TGTGCCAGCAGCTTTAGGACAGGTTATCAAGAGACCCAGTACTTC. Encoded protein: CASSFRTGYQETQYF. This chain uses TRBV7-8 with TRBJ2-5, with 7 bases aligning to TRBD1. CDR3 length: 15 amino acids. The V gene end was trimmed by 3 bases and the J gene end by 2 bases; junction bases not matched to a gene: 6. The V gene's germline CDR1 is SGHVS and CDR2 FQNEAQ.

DNA for the CDR3: TGTGCCAGCAGCTTAGAAGCAGGGTGGGGAGAGACCCAGTACTTC. This sequence encodes CASSLEAGWGETQYF. The V and J genes are TRBV7-6 and TRBJ2-5; tentative D call: TRBD1 (5 bases). Germline assignment: CDR1 SGHVS and CDR2 FNYEAQ. This CDR3 has 15 residues. Between the trimmed V and J ends, which lost 1 base and 4 bases, there was a span of 13 bases.

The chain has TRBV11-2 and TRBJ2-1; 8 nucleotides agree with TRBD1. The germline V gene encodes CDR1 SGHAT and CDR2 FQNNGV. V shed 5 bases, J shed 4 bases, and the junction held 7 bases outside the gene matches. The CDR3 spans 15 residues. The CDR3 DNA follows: TGTGCCAGCAGCCTTTCAACAGGGGGATACAATGAGCAGTTCTTC. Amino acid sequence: CASSLSTGGYNEQFF.

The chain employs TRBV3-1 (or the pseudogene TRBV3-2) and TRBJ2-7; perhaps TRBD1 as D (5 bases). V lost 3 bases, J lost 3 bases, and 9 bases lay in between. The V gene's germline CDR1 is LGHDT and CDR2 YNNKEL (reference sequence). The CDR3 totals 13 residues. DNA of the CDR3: TGTGCCAGCAGCCACGGACAAAGCTACGAGCAGTACTTC. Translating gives CASSHGQSYEQYF.

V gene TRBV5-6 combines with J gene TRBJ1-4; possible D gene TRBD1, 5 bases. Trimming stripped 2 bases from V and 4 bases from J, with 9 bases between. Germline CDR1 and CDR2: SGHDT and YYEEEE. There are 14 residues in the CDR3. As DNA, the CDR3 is TGTGCCAGCAGCTTAGGGGCGATTAATGAAAAACTGTTTTTT. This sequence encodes CASSLGAINEKLFF. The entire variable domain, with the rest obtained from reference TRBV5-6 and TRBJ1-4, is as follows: DAGVTQSPTHLIKTRGQQVTLRCSPKSGHDTVSWYQQALGQGPQFIFQYYEEEERQRGNFPDRFSGHQFPNYSSELNVNALLLGDSALYLCASSLGAINEKLFFGSGTQLSVL.

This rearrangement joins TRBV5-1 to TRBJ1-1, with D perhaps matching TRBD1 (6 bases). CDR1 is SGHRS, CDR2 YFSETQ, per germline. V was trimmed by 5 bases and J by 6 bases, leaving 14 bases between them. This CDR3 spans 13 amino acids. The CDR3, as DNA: TGCGCCAGCAGGGCAGGGGTGGAGGCTGAAGCTTTCTTT. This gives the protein CASRAGVEAEAFF. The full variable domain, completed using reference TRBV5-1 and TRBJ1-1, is KAGVTQTPRYLIKTRGQQVTLSCSPISGHRSVSWYQQTPGQGLQFLFEYFSETQRNKGNFPGRFSGRQFSNSRSEMNVSTLELGDSALYLCASRAGVEAEAFFGQGTRLTVV.

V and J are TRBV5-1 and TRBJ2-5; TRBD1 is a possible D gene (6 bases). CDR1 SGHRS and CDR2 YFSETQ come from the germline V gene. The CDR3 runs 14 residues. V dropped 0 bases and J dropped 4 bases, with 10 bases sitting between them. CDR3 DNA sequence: TGCGCCAGCAGCTTGGAGTGGACAGTAGAGACCCAGTACTTC. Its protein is CASSLEWTVETQYF. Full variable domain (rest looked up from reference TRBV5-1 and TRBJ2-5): KAGVTQTPRYLIKTRGQQVTLSCSPISGHRSVSWYQQTPGQGLQFLFEYFSETQRNKGNFPGRFSGRQFSNSRSEMNVSTLELGDSALYLCASSLEWTVETQYFGPGTRLLVL.

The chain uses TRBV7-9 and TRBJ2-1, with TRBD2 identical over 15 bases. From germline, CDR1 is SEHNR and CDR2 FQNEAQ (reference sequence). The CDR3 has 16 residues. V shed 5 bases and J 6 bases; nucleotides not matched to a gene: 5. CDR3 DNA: TGTGCCAGCAGCACTCGGACTAGCGGGAGGGGCAATGAGCAGTTCTTC. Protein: CASSTRTSGRGNEQFF.

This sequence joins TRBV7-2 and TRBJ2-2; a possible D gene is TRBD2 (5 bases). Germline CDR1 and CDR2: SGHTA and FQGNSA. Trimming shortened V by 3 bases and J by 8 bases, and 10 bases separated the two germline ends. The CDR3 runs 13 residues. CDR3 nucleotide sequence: TGTGCCAGCAGCTTTTTCCGGGAAGGGGAGCTGTTTTTT. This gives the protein CASSFFREGELFF.

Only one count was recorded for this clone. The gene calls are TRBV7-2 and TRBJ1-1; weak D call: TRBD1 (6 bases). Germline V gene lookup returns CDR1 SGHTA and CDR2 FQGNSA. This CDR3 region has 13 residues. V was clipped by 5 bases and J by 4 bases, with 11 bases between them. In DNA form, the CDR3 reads TGTGCCAGCAGCGAAGGACAGATCACTGAAGCTTTCTTT. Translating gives CASSEGQITEAFF.

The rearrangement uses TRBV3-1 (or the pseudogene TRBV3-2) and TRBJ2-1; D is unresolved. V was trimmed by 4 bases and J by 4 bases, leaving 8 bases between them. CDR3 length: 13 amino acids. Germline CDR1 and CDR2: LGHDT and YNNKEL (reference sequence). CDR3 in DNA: TGTGCCAGCAGCCCAATGACTTACAATGAGCAGTTCTTC. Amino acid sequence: CASSPMTYNEQFF.

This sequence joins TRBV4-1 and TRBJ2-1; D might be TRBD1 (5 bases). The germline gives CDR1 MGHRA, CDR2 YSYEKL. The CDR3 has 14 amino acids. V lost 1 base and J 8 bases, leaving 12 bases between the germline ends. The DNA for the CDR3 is TGCGCCAGCAGCCAAGGTCCAGGGTTGGATGAGCAGTTCTTC. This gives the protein CASSQGPGLDEQFF.

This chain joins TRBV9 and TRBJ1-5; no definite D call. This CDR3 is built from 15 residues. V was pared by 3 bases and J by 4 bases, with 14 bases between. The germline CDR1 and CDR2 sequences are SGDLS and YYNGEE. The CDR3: CASSGTGRENQPQHF. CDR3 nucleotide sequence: TGTGCCAGCAGCGGAACTGGGCGAGAAAATCAGCCCCAGCATTTT.

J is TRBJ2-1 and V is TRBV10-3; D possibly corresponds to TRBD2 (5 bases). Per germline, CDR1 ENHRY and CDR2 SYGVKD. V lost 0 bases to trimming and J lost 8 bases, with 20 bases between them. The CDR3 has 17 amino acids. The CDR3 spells CAISESSSGLSVHEQFF. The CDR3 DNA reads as TGTGCCATCAGTGAGTCGAGCTCCGGCCTTAGCGTCCATGAGCAGTTCTTC.

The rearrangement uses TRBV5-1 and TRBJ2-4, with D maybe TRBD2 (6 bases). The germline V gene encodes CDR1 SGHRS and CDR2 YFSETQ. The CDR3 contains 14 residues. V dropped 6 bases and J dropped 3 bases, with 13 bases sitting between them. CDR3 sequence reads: CASTKGLGKNIQYF. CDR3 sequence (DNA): TGCGCCAGCACGAAGGGACTCGGCAAAAACATTCAGTACTTC.

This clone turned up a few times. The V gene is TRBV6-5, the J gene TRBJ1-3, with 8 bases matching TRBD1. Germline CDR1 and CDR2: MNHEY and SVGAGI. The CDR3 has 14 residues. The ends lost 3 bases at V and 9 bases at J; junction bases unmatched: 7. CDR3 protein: CASSYSGGRSTIYF. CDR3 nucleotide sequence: TGTGCCAGCAGTTATTCAGGGGGCCGTAGCACCATATATTTT.

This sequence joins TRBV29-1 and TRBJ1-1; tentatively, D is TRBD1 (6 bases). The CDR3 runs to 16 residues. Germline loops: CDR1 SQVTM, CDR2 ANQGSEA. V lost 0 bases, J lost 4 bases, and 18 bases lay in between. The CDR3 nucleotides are TGCAGCGTTGAAGATCCTCCAGGGGCTCGCAGCACTGAAGCTTTCTTT. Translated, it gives CSVEDPPGARSTEAFF.

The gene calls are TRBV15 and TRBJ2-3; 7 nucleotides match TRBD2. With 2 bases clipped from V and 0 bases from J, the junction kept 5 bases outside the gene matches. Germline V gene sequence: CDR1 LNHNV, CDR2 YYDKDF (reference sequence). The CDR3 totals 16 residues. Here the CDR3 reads CATSRTGGVSTDTQYF. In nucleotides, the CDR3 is TGTGCCACCAGCAGAACTGGGGGGGTCAGCACAGATACGCAGTATTTT.

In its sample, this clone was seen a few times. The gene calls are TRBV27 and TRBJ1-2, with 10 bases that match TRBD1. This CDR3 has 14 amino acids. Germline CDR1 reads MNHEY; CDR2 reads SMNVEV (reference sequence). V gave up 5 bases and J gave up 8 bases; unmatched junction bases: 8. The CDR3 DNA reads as TGTGCCAGCAGTCCCGGGACAGGGGCAGGCGGCTACACCTTC. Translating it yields CASSPGTGAGGYTF.

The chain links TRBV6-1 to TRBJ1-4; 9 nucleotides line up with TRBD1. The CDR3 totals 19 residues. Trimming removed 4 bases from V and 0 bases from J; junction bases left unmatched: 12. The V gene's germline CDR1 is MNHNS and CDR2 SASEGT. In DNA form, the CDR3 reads TGTGCCAGCAGTGTGGGACAGGGAGCTTCTACCGCAACTAATGAAAAACTGTTTTTT. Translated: CASSVGQGASTATNEKLFF.

The CDR3 spells CAISELAGGPQDTQYF. CDR3 nucleotides: TGTGCCATCAGTGAACTAGCGGGGGGGCCTCAGGATACGCAGTATTTT. The gene calls are TRBV10-3 and TRBJ2-3; TRBD2 matches 13 bases. Germline V gene sequence: CDR1 ENHRY, CDR2 SYGVKD. V shed 3 bases and J 6 bases; nucleotides not matched to a gene: 6. The CDR3 totals 16 residues.

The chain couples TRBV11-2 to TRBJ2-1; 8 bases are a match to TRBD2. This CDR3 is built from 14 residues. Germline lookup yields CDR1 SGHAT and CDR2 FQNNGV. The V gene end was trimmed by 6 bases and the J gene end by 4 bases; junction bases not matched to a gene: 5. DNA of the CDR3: TGTGCCAGCAGAGACGGGACTAGGTACAATGAGCAGTTCTTC. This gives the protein CASRDGTRYNEQFF.